This T cell receptor (beta chain) was identified in a study of PD-1 blockade in classical Hodgkin lymphoma. The wider study: Nivolumab dosed at 3 mg/kg went to patients intravenously every 2 weeks. Points from the study as a whole: Complete responders showed a baseline diversity that resembled the diversity of newly diagnosed patients. Patients starting nivolumab under 1 year after ASCT were excluded.

This clone was found once. Antigen specificity is unknown. TCRdb's copy holds only in-frame clones and misses some; the assay was immunoSEQ multiplex PCR. This table holds over 70,000 clones, 75% to 95% found once. The CDR3 has 15 residues. CDR1 and CDR2 from the germline V gene are SGDLS and YYNGEE. Trimming removed 1 base at V and 3 bases at J, with 11 bases between. Time point described: cycle 4 day 1 (C4D1), after 5 to 7 weeks of nivolumab. All patients relapsed after autologous stem cell transplantation, and brentuximab vedotin exposure varied. The TCR was taken from a human donor with classical Hodgkin lymphoma. The starting material was peripheral blood mononuclear cells (PBMCs), obtained before the fourth cycle of nivolumab. The chain has TRBV9 and TRBJ1-5, with D perhaps TRBD1 (5 bases). CDR3 loop: CASSVSDSYNQPQHF. CDR3 nucleotide sequence: TGTGCCAGCAGCGTAAGTGACAGCTACAATCAGCCCCAGCATTTT.